This entry describes one T cell receptor (beta chain). The antigen it recognizes is unknown. One base away there is no much larger clone; base qualities are not given. Library method: 5' RACE. Sequencing used an Illumina HiSeq 2000. A universal primer binding site was introduced by template switching, and a unique molecular identifier was present in the final cDNA, enabling accurate counting of TCR cDNA molecules. Specific primers in the conserved constant-segment region were used to synthesize first-strand cDNA for TCR alpha and beta chains. To control for contamination, each cDNA library was double barcoded with a SMART-Mk sample barcode plus Illumina barcodes. TruSeq adapter sequences along with Illumina sample barcodes were introduced in two successive PCR steps. The Illumina HiSeq platform was used with custom primers to sequence TCR alpha and beta cDNA libraries. The original methods were these. MiGEC was used to process raw reads and extract unique molecular identifiers, and MiXCR was used to find CDR3 positions. For each individual, recombination models were inferred using an EM algorithm with the repgenHMM and IGoR tools. Shared clonotype analysis was performed with the tcR package in R, normalizing sharing by the product of cloneset sizes. Out-of-frame nonproductive sequences were analyzed to study raw recombination free of thymic and clonal selection effects. TCRdb reworked the public reads: Q25 trimming with fastp, MiXCR clone assembly, productive beta chains retained. Identical CDR3 proteins give one entry, which carries the most common genes and DNA. These V and J calls derive from TCRdb rather than the authors' analysis. This sample holds approximately 300,000 distinct CDR3 sequences; roughly 9.7% were observed only once. Approximately 6.5% of the sample lies in the top ten.

Only healthy Caucasian donors were included. The twin cohort comprised three pairs of female monozygotic twins, all aged about 18 to 30 years. CD4+ and CD8+ T cell populations were isolated with positive isolation kits from Invitrogen. At the junction V is shortened by 6 bases and J by 7 bases, with 15 bases in between. The CDR3 holds 13 amino acids from the cysteine to the phenylalanine. Only the CDR3 portion is preserved as DNA: 39 bases, with reading frame beginning at the first base. Looking up the germline V gene (reference sequence) yields CDR1 DFQATT and CDR2 SNEGSKA. The sample originates from a study of identical twins listed by TCRdb under 2016. The study in broad terms: To test whether fetal clonotypes persist, this study deep-sequenced TCR alpha and beta repertoires from monozygotic twins, from unrelated adults of various ages, and from cord blood. To rule out contamination, replicate twin experiments were performed at different times with different library preparation protocols.

The investigation overall reported the following: Because the same donors could not be followed over many years, the conclusions depended on cross-sectional statistical analysis. Abundant cord blood beta clonotypes carried fewer insertions; young adult naive repertoires showed a weaker similar trend, while memory repertoires showed none. Out-of-frame TCR alpha sequences shared between twins showed an excess of low generation-probability sequences compared with coincidental sharing between unrelated individuals. Zero-insertion analyses could be partly confounded by invariant T cells such as MAIT and iNKT, though diverse VJ usage argued against such confounding for most clonotypes. A weaker excess of twin sharing was found in beta out-of-frame sequences because the signal-to-noise ratio was lowered by fewer shared sequences. In monozygotic twins, out-of-frame TCR alpha sharing was systematically underestimated by recombination models, although the models agreed with sharing between unrelated individuals.

These data were likewise used in another study, on yellow fever vaccine responses in identical twins. Taken from the second paper: The authors reported that the T cell response to vaccination in identical twins appeared partly convergent and partly personalized. In the study, vaccine-responding T cell clones were precisely tracked in identical twins.

The sequence came from a woman between 18 and 29 years old in good health. The specimen was CD8+ T cells sorted from blood. Here the chain combines TRBV20-1 and TRBJ1-4, with TRBD1 as a weak D call on 5 bases. The CDR3 region reads CSAALQGGEKLFF. The DNA sequence is TGCAGTGCAGCACTCCAGGGCGGTGAAAAACTGTTTTTT.